These 5 T cell receptor beta chains share one sample of origin, sequenced in a study of shared clonotypes between healthy human individuals. CD45RO-negative, CCR7-selected cells formed the naive CD8 fraction, which excluded terminally differentiated effector memory CD45RA+ cells. TCRdb keeps only in-frame clones here, not all; method: immunoSEQ multiplex PCR. This sample yields some 2 million clones, of which approximately 94% are seen a single time; roughly 1% belongs to the top ten. The specimen was naive CD8+ T cells sorted from blood. These receptors were taken from a man between 18 and 35 years old in good health.

This sequence joins TRBV11-3 and TRBJ2-1; no firm D call. Per germline, CDR1 SGHNT and CDR2 YENEEA. The germline V and J ends were trimmed by 6 bases and 3 bases, with 21 bases remaining between them. This CDR3 region has 17 residues. The CDR3 nucleotides are TGTGCCAGCAGGCCAGACCCCCAGCGCCGAAACTACAATGAGCAGTTCTTC. Translation gives CASRPDPQRRNYNEQFF.

The rearrangement joins TRBV28 to TRBJ2-2, with 7 bases aligning to TRBD2. Unmatched junction bases numbered 7, after V lost 5 bases and J lost 1 base. Germline V gene sequence: CDR1 MDHEN, CDR2 SYDVKM. CDR3 length: 16 residues. DNA of the CDR3: TGTGCCAGCAGTGCCCGGGGGGACCTGAACACCGGGGAGCTGTTTTTT. Its protein product is CASSARGDLNTGELFF.

This clone turned up a few times. V gene TRBV11-2 combines with J gene TRBJ1-6, with 9 bases aligning to TRBD1. The ends lost 3 bases at V and 9 bases at J; junction bases unmatched: 6. The CDR3 runs 15 residues. Germline V lookup: CDR1 SGHAT, CDR2 FQNNGV. In DNA, the CDR3 is TGTGCCAGCAGCTTGGGGACAGGGATGGGTTCACCCCTCCACTTT. Its translation: CASSLGTGMGSPLHF.

V and J are TRBV2 and TRBJ2-7; 7 nucleotides agree with TRBD1. V lost 4 bases and J lost 1; bases outside the gene matches: 4. This CDR3 spans 14 amino acids. The germline CDR1 and CDR2 sequences are SNHLY and FYNNEI. CDR3 residues: CASSAPGQSYEQYF. The CDR3 DNA follows: TGTGCCAGCAGTGCGCCGGGACAGTCCTACGAGCAGTACTTC. The whole variable domain, remainder taken from reference TRBV2 and TRBJ2-7, is EPEVTQTPSHQVTQMGQEVILRCVPISNHLYFYWYRQILGQKVEFLVSFYNNEISEKSEIFDDQFSVERPDGSNFTLKIRSTKLEDSAMYFCASSAPGQSYEQYFGPGTRLTVT.

This clone is a singleton in its sample. The genes are TRBV7-9 and TRBJ2-7; TRBD2 matches at 10 bases. Trimming took 5 bases from V and 5 from J; bases not matched to a gene: 12. Germline CDR1 is SEHNR and CDR2 is FQNEAQ (reference sequence). The length of the CDR3 is 16 residues. DNA for the CDR3: TGTGCCAGCAGCGACCCACAGCGGGGGGGCCTCGACGAGCAGTACTTC. It is translated as CASSDPQRGGLDEQYF.